The TCR beta chain under discussion was sequenced for a study of PD-1 blockade in classical Hodgkin lymphoma. On the study more broadly: The patients were dosed with nivolumab 3 mg/kg, infused intravenously every 2 weeks.

The assay was immunoSEQ multiplex PCR, and TCRdb's table has in-frame clones only and misses some. This sample carries fewer than 55,000 clones, around 78% of them seen once, and the ten largest clones take 37%. Findings and limits, study-wide: Baseline TCR diversity was reportedly lower in newly diagnosed patients than in healthy donors. It was reported as lower still in relapsed/refractory patients. CD4+ TCR diversity rose significantly by C4D1, and CD8+ TCR diversity did not. The study found complete responders had baseline diversity similar to newly diagnosed patients.

V lost 5 bases and J 8 bases, leaving 15 bases between the germline ends. CDR1 SGHNT and CDR2 YENEEA come from the germline V gene. The CDR3 is made up of 14 amino acids. Time point reported: cycle 4 day 1 (C4D1), after 6 weeks of nivolumab. Each patient relapsed following autologous stem cell transplantation, and prior brentuximab vedotin exposure differed. Turning to this clone: Its antigen is unidentified.

This receptor was obtained from a human donor with classical Hodgkin lymphoma. The chain recombines TRBV11-3 with TRBJ2-2; D gene uncertain. Sequences were derived from peripheral blood mononuclear cells (PBMCs), sampled before the fourth cycle of nivolumab. For the CDR3, the DNA is TGTGCCAGCAGCCCCGGACGGCTTATGGGGGAGCTGTTTTTT. Its translation: CASSPGRLMGELFF.